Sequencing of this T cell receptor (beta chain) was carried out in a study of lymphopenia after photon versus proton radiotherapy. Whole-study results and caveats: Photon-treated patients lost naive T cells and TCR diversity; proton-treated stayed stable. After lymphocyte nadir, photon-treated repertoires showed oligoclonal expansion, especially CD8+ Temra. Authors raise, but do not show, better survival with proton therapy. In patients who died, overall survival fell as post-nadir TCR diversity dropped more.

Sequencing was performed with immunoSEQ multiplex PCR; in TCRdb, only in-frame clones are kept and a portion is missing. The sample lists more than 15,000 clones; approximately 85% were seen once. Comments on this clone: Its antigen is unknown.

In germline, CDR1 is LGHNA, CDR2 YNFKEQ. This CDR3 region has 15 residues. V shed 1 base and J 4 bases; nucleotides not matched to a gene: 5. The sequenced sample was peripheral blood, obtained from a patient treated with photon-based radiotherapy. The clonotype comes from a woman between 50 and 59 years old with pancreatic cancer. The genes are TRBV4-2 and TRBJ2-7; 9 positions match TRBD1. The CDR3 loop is CASSQGTGGVYEQYF. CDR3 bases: TGTGCCAGCAGCCAAGGAACAGGGGGCGTTTACGAGCAGTACTTC.